This TCR beta chain was retrieved from a study of blood T cell repertoires in COVID-19. V lost 6 bases, J lost 3 bases, and 7 bases stayed unmatched. The CDR3 is 13 residues long. Germline assignment: CDR1 SQVTM and CDR2 ANQGSEA. Profiled with immunoSEQ multiplex PCR; TCRdb holds only in-frame clones, not every one. The table lists about 270,000 clones, 75% to 90% of them singletons. V and J are TRBV29-1 and TRBJ1-1; 7 positions agree with TRBD1. The receptor comes from a woman aged 70-85 years with acute or convalescent COVID-19. The sequenced sample was peripheral blood. DNA of the CDR3: TGCAGCGTACCCAGACAGGGCTACACTGAAGCTTTCTTT. Its protein product is CSVPRQGYTEAFF.